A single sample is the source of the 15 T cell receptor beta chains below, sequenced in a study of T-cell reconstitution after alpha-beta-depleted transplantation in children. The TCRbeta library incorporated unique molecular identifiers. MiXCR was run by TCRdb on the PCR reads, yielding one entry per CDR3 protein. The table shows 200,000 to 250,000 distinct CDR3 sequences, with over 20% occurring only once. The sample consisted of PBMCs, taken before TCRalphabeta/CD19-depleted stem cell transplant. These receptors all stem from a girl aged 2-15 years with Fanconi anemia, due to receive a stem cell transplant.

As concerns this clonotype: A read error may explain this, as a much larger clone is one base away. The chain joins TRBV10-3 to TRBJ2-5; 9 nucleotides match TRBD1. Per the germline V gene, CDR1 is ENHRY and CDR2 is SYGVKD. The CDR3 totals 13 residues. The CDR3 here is CAIQQGASETQNF. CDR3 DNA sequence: TGTGCCATACAACAGGGGGCGAGTGAGACCCAGAACTTC.

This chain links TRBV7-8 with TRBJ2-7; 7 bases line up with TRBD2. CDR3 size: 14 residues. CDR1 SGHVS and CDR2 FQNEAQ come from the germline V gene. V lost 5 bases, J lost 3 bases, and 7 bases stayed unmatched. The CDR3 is CASSMTSRHYEQYF. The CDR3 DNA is TGTGCCAGCAGCATGACTAGCAGGCACTACGAGCAGTACTTC.

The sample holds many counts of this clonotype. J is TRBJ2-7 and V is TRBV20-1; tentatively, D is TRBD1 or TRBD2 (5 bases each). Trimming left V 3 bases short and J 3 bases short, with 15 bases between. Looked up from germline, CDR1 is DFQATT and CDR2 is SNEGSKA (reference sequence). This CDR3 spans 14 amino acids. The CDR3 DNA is TGCAGTGCTAGGTCCGGGACCGAAATCTACGAGCAGTACTTC. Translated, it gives CSARSGTEIYEQYF.

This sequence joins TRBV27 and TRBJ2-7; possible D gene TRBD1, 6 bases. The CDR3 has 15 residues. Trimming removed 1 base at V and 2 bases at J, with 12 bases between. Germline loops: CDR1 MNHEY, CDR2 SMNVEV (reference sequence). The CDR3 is CASSLYLGHPYEQYF. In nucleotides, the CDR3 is TGTGCCAGCAGTTTATACTTGGGACACCCCTACGAGCAGTACTTC.

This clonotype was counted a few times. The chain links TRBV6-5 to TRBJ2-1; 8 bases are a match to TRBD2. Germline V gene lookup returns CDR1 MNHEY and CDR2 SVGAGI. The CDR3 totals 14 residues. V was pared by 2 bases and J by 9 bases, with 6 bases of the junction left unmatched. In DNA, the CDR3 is TGTGCCAGCAGTTACAGCGGGAGTAGGACTGAGCAGTTCTTC. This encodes CASSYSGSRTEQFF.

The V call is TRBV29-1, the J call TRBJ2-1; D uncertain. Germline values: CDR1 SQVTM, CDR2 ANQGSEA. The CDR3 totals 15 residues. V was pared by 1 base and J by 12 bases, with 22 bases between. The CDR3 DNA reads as TGCAGCGTTGAAGCCTCCGCTCTGATCGTCATCCCGCAGTTCTTC. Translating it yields CSVEASALIVIPQFF.

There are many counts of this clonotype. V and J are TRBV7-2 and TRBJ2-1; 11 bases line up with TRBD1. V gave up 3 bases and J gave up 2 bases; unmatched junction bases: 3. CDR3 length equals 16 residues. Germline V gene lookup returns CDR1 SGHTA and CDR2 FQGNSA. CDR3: CASSFRGQGAYNEQFF. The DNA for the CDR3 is TGTGCCAGCAGCTTTAGGGGACAGGGGGCCTACAATGAGCAGTTCTTC.

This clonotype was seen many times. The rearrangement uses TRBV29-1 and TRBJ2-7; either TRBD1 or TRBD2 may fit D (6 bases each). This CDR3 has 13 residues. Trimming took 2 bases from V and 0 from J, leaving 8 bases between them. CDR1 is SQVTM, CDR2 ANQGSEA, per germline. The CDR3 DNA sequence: TGCAGCGTTGAATGGGGGGCCTCCTACGAGCAGTACTTC. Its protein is CSVEWGASYEQYF.

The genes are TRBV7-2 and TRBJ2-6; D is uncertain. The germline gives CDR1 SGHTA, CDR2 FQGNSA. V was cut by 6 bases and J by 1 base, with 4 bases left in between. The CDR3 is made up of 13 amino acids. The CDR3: CASSRSGANVLTF. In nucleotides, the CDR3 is TGTGCCAGCAGTCGGTCTGGGGCCAACGTCCTGACTTTC.

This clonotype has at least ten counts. The CDR3 spells CSARDLRAASSYNEQFF. DNA of the CDR3: TGCAGTGCTAGAGATTTGAGGGCGGCGAGCTCCTACAATGAGCAGTTCTTC. V usage is TRBV20-1 and J usage is TRBJ2-1; tentative D call: TRBD2 (5 bases). The CDR3 spans 17 residues. Germline CDR1 is DFQATT and CDR2 is SNEGSKA (reference sequence). Trimming shortened V by 0 bases and J by 0 bases, and 15 bases separated the two germline ends.

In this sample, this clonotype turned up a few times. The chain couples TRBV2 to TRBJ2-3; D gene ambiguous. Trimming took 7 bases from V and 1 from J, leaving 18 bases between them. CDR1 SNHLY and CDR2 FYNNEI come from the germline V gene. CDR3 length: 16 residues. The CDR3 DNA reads TGTGCCAGCAATGGGCAAGTAGACCTAGGCACAGATACGCAGTATTTT. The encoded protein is CASNGQVDLGTDTQYF. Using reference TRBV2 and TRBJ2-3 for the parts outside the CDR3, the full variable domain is EPEVTQTPSHQVTQMGQEVILRCVPISNHLYFYWYRQILGQKVEFLVSFYNNEISEKSEIFDDQFSVERPDGSNFTLKIRSTKLEDSAMYFCASNGQVDLGTDTQYFGPGTRLTVL.

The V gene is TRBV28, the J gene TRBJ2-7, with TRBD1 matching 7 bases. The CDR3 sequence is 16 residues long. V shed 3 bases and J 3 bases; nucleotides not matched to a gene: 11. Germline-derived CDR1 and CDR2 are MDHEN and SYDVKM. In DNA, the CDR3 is TGTGCCAGCAGTTTTGGGCCCACAGGGGAAAGCTACGAGCAGTACTTC. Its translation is CASSFGPTGESYEQYF. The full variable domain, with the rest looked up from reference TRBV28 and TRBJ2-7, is DVKVTQSSRYLVKRTGEKVFLECVQDMDHENMFWYRQDPGLGLRLIYFSYDVKMKEKGDIPEGYSVSREKKERFSLILESASTNQTSMYLCASSFGPTGESYEQYFGPGTRLTVT.

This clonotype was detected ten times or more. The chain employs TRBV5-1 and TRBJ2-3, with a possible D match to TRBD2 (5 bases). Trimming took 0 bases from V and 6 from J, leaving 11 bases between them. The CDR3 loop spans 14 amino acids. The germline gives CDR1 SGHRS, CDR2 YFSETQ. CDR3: CASSLEAASDTQYF. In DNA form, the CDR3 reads TGCGCCAGCAGCTTGGAAGCGGCTTCGGATACGCAGTATTTT. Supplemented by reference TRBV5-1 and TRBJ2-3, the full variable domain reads KAGVTQTPRYLIKTRGQQVTLSCSPISGHRSVSWYQQTPGQGLQFLFEYFSETQRNKGNFPGRFSGRQFSNSRSEMNVSTLELGDSALYLCASSLEAASDTQYFGPGTRLTVL.

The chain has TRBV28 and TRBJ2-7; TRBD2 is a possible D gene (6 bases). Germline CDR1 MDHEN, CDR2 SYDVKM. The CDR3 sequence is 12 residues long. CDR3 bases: TGTGCTACCCGGGAGAGCGGATACGAGCAGTACTTC. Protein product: CATRESGYEQYF.

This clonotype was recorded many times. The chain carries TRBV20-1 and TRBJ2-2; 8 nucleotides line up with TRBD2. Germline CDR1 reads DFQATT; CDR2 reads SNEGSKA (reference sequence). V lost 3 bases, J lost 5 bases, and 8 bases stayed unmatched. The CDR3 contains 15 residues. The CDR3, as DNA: TGCAGTGCTAGCCGGGGGGGCTCTTATACCGGGGAGCTGTTTTTT. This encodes CSASRGGSYTGELFF.